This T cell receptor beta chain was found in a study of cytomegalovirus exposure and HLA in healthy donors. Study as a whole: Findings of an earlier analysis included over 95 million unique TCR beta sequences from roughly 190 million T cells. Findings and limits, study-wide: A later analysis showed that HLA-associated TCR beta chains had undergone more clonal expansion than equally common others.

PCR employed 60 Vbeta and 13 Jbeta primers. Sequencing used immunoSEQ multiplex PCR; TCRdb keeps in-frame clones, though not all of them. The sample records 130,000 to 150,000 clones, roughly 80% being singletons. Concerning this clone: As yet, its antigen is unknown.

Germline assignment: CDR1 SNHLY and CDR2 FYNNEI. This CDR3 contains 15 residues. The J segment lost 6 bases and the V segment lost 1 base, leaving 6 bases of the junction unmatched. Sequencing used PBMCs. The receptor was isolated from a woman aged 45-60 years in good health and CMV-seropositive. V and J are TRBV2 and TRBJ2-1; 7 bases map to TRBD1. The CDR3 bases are TGTGCCAGCAGTGAAGAGGTAGCAGGGGGCAATGAGCAGTTCTTC. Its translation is CASSEEVAGGNEQFF. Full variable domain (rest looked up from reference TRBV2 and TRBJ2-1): EPEVTQTPSHQVTQMGQEVILRCVPISNHLYFYWYRQILGQKVEFLVSFYNNEISEKSEIFDDQFSVERPDGSNFTLKIRSTKLEDSAMYFCASSEEVAGGNEQFFGPGTRLTVL.